This passage covers 4 T cell receptor beta chains from one sample sequenced in a study of CXCR3-negative and CXCR3-positive naive CD8 T cells. The libraries of TRB cDNA were constructed through 5' RACE using UMI labels. TCRdb reanalyzed the 5' RACE reads, giving one entry per CDR3 protein sequence and no DNA. The table for this sample gives 40,000 to 45,000 distinct CDR3 sequences. Sequenced sample: memory CD8+ T cells from blood. The receptors originated from a human donor in good health. Some clones in this sample may be carry-over from other donors' samples.

The chain couples TRBV6-9 to TRBJ2-2; without DNA, the TCRdb call of TRBD1 cannot be checked. Looked up from germline, CDR1 is MNHGY and CDR2 is SVAAGI. The CDR3 is 18 residues long. This CDR3 is CASSYPTYRVTGTGELFF.

The V gene is TRBV28, the J gene TRBJ2-6. The CDR3 runs 16 residues. Germline-derived CDR1 and CDR2 are MDHEN and SYDVKM. This chain's CDR3 is CASSQGGVSGANVLTF.

The chain couples TRBV9 to TRBJ1-2; no DNA is available, so the TRBD1 call from TCRdb remains unchecked. CDR1 is SGDLS and CDR2 is YYNGEE in the germline V gene. The CDR3 extends over 15 amino acids. This CDR3 is CASSDTGTGQDGYTF.

The chain is built from TRBV4-3 and TRBJ2-1; the D call of TRBD1 rests on TCRdb alone, since no DNA is present to check it. The CDR3 contains 17 residues. Germline lookup yields CDR1 LGHNA and CDR2 YSLEER. The CDR3: CASSQDPDGTAYNEQFF.